The T cell receptor beta chain described here comes from a study of beta chain features in type 1 diabetes. Isolated RNA was reverse transcribed in full, so expressed TCRB transcripts were sequenced. Profiled with immunoSEQ multiplex PCR; TCRdb holds only in-frame clones, not every one. The sample holds 150,000 or so clones, 9% to 9.5% seen once. This TCR derives from a man aged 18 to 30 in good health. The specimen was central memory CD4+ T cells from blood.

The DNA for the CDR3 is TGTGCCAGCAGCCAAGATCGGACAGCCCAGGGCGAGCAGTACTTC. Its translation is CASSQDRTAQGEQYF. The chain couples TRBV4-2 to TRBJ2-5, with D possibly matching TRBD1 (6 bases). The J call may be mistaken, given a closer DNA end match to TRBJ2-7. The CDR3 has 15 amino acids. From germline, CDR1 is LGHNA and CDR2 YNFKEQ.